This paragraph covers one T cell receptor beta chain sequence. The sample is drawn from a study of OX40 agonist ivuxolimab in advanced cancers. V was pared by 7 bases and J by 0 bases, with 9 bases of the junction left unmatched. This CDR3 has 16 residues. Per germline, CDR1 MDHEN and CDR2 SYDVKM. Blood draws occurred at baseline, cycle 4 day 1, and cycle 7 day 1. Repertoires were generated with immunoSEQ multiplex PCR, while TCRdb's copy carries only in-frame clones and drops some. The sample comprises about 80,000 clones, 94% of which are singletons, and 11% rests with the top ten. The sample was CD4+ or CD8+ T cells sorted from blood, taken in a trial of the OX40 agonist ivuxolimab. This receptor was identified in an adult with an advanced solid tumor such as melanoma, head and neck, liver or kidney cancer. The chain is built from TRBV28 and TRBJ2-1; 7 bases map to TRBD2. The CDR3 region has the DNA TGTGCCAGCATTTCGCCCCTAGCGGTCTCCTACAATGAGCAGTTCTTC. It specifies CASISPLAVSYNEQFF.